These 26 T cell receptor beta chains share one sample of origin, sequenced in a study of blood T cells in healthy people across ages. Then a second PCR, running roughly 7 to 11 cycles, was carried out with a sample-barcoded 5' primer and a J-beta primer mix. TCRdb independently ran MiXCR on the 5' RACE reads; one entry per CDR3 protein. The profile shows around 1,700,000 distinct CDR3 sequences, about 28% of them singletons. Sequencing was done on a sample of blood. These receptors were obtained from a young woman in good health.

The chain has TRBV2 and TRBJ2-6; D perhaps matches TRBD1 (6 bases). Looked up from germline, CDR1 is SNHLY and CDR2 is FYNNEI. Trimming took 6 bases from V and 1 from J, leaving 10 bases between them. The CDR3 length is 15 residues. The CDR3 region has the DNA TGTGCCAGCAGGCGACAGGAGTCTGGGGCCAACGTCCTGACTTTC. Amino acids: CASRRQESGANVLTF.

This rearrangement joins TRBV28 to TRBJ1-4, with 9 bases identical to TRBD1. After removal of 3 bases from V and 10 bases from J, the junction contained 15 bases not matched to a gene. Germline values: CDR1 MDHEN, CDR2 SYDVKM. The CDR3 is 17 residues long. The CDR3 nucleotides read TGTGCCAGCAGTTTCACCCCCGGGACAGGGCAGACGGGAAAACTGTTTTTT. Translated, it gives CASSFTPGTGQTGKLFF.

The V and J genes are TRBV30 and TRBJ1-2; 10 nucleotides line up with TRBD1. Germline-derived CDR1 and CDR2 are GTSNPN and SVGIG (reference sequence). J gave up 6 bases and V 3 bases, and 10 bases lay outside the gene matches. The CDR3 sequence is 15 residues long. CDR3 nucleotides: TGTGCCTGGAGCTTCGGGACAGGGGATATCAATGGCTACACCTTC. It yields the protein CAWSFGTGDINGYTF.

With regard to this clonotype: This may arise from a read error, as a much more abundant clone is one base away. This rearrangement joins TRBV6-2 or TRBV6-3 to TRBJ2-7; D gene unclear. The CDR3 loop spans 15 amino acids. The V gene's germline CDR1 is MNHEY and CDR2 SVGEGT. V gave up 5 bases and J gave up 2 bases, with 16 bases separating them. CDR3 in amino acids: CASSDRALGTYEQYF. In DNA, the CDR3 is TGTGCCAGCAGTGACCGAGCGCTGGGGACCTACGAGCAGTACTTC.

This sequence joins TRBV10-3 and TRBJ1-2; D gene unclear. The germline V gene encodes CDR1 ENHRY and CDR2 SYGVKD. V was cut by 3 bases and J by 6 bases, with 11 bases left in between. This CDR3 is built from 13 residues. The CDR3 nucleotides read TGTGCCATCAGTGACGGGCCCGAGGATGGCTACACCTTC. Encoded protein: CAISDGPEDGYTF.

This rearrangement joins TRBV15 to TRBJ2-3, with unresolved D. The CDR3 is made up of 15 amino acids. Trimming pared 0 bases from V and 2 bases from J, leaving 9 bases between. Germline CDR1 LNHNV, CDR2 YYDKDF (reference sequence). The CDR3 region has the DNA TGTGCCACCAGCAGAGATTCAGGTTACACAGATACGCAGTATTTT. It translates to CATSRDSGYTDTQYF.

V usage is TRBV5-1 and J usage is TRBJ2-3, with D hard to call. The germline V gene has CDR1 SGHRS and CDR2 YFSETQ. The V and J ends lost 0 bases and 1 base respectively, with 6 bases between them. This CDR3 is built from 14 residues. CDR3 DNA sequence: TGCGCCAGCAGCTTGGGGTTTGGCACAGATACGCAGTATTTT. Translated: CASSLGFGTDTQYF.

The gene calls are TRBV12-3 or TRBV12-4 and TRBJ2-2; 7 bases map to TRBD2. Trimming cost V 5 bases and J 4 bases; bases outside gene matches: 10. The CDR3 runs 16 residues. CDR3 sequence (DNA): TGTGCCAGCAGTCCAAGCGGGGCCAAGGGCACCGGGGAGCTGTTTTTT. It is translated as CASSPSGAKGTGELFF.

The chain carries TRBV12-3 or TRBV12-4 and TRBJ2-3; D is perhaps TRBD2 (5 bases). V shed 5 bases and J shed 3 bases, with 15 bases lying between them. This CDR3 has 15 residues. CDR3 region: CASSGPLGKTDTQYF. The DNA for the CDR3 is TGTGCCAGCAGTGGTCCCCTCGGGAAAACAGATACGCAGTATTTT.

The chain carries TRBV12-3 or TRBV12-4 and TRBJ1-1; D ambiguous. V shed 8 bases and J shed 7 bases, with 5 bases lying between them. This CDR3 comprises 9 residues. The CDR3 coding sequence is TGTGCCAGCGGCGATGAAGCTTTCTTT. It translates to CASGDEAFF.

V is TRBV6-2 or TRBV6-3 and J is TRBJ2-2, with 8 bases fitting TRBD1. V was clipped by 4 bases and J by 4 bases; unmatched bases: 5. The CDR3 has 15 amino acids. CDR1 and CDR2 from the germline V gene are MNHEY and SVGEGT. CDR3 sequence (DNA): TGTGCCAGCAGTTGGGCAGGGGGCATCACCGGGGAGCTGTTTTTT. Its protein product is CASSWAGGITGELFF.

In this sample, this clonotype turned up once. This likely traces to a read error, being one base from a far larger clone. The chain couples TRBV12-3 or TRBV12-4 to TRBJ2-3; perhaps TRBD1 as D (5 bases). Trimming removed 5 bases at V and 3 bases at J, with 9 bases between. The CDR3 totals 13 residues. CDR3 DNA sequence: TGTGCCAGCAGTATAGGGGAAACAGATACGCAGTATTTT. Its protein product is CASSIGETDTQYF.

The V gene is TRBV19, the J gene TRBJ2-3, with 10 bases aligning to TRBD1. The CDR3 covers 15 residues. The V gene end was trimmed by 6 bases and the J gene end by 2 bases; junction bases not matched to a gene: 5. CDR1 and CDR2 (germline): LNHDA, SQIVND (reference sequence). The CDR3 here is CASRTTGGITDTQYF. The CDR3 DNA follows: TGTGCCAGTAGAACGACAGGGGGCATCACAGATACGCAGTATTTT.

This clonotype was recorded many times. The chain has TRBV7-2 and TRBJ2-7; D gene unclear. The CDR3 is 14 amino acids. Germline CDR1 is SGHTA and CDR2 is FQGNSA. Trimming removed 0 bases at V and 6 bases at J, with 12 bases between. The CDR3 sequence: CASSLALRTVEQYF. DNA for the CDR3: TGTGCCAGCAGCTTAGCTTTGCGGACCGTCGAGCAGTACTTC.

The rearrangement uses TRBV29-1 and TRBJ2-1, with 7 positions matching TRBD1. The CDR3 sequence is 13 residues long. CDR1 and CDR2 from the germline V gene are SQVTM and ANQGSEA. V lost 5 bases to trimming and J lost 3 bases; unmatched junction nucleotides: 4. In DNA, the CDR3 is TGCAGCGTTCCCCGGGACAGCTACAATGAGCAGTTCTTC. Translated, it gives CSVPRDSYNEQFF.

A few counts support this clonotype. The rearrangement joins TRBV18 to TRBJ2-7; D could derive from TRBD1 or TRBD2 (7 bases each). The V end lost 3 bases, the J end lost 6 bases, and 15 bases lay between the germline ends. The CDR3 runs to 14 residues. Germline CDR1 KGHSH, CDR2 LQKENI. The CDR3 loop is CASSPQGGGGEQYF. CDR3 DNA: TGTGCCAGCTCACCTCAGGGGGGGGGCGGCGAGCAGTACTTC.

V and J are TRBV27 and TRBJ2-1; a possible D gene is TRBD1 (6 bases). CDR3 length: 15 residues. V was pared by 2 bases and J by 9 bases, with 17 bases between. The germline V gene has CDR1 MNHEY and CDR2 SMNVEV (reference sequence). The CDR3 loop is CASSLPLGGGGEQFF. The CDR3 DNA reads as TGTGCCAGCAGTTTACCACTGGGTGGGGGCGGTGAGCAGTTCTTC.

The genes are TRBV20-1 and TRBJ2-3; D is ambiguous. Germline lookup yields CDR1 DFQATT and CDR2 SNEGSKA (reference sequence). With 7 bases removed from V and 4 bases from J, the gap between germline ends came to 12 bases. The CDR3 is made up of 12 amino acids. CDR3 region: CSVWAVPDTQYF. CDR3 DNA sequence: TGCAGTGTTTGGGCGGTGCCAGATACGCAGTATTTT.

A few counts support this clonotype. V usage is TRBV10-3 and J usage is TRBJ2-3; D might be TRBD2 (6 bases). The V and J ends lost 0 bases and 1 base respectively, with 11 bases between them. Germline CDR1 and CDR2: ENHRY and SYGVKD. CDR3 length: 16 residues. The CDR3, as DNA: TGTGCCATCAGTGAGTCCCGGGACTCAGGCACAGATACGCAGTATTTT. This translates into CAISESRDSGTDTQYF.

CDR3 residues: CSAIESGAPLDEQYF. The CDR3 bases are TGCAGTGCTATCGAGAGCGGGGCCCCTTTGGATGAGCAGTACTTC. The V and J genes are TRBV20-1 and TRBJ2-7; 7 bases align to TRBD2. There are 15 residues in the CDR3. Losses at the gene ends were 4 bases for V and 7 bases for J; bases not matched to a gene: 16. The V gene's germline CDR1 is DFQATT and CDR2 SNEGSKA (reference sequence).

V usage is TRBV12-3 or TRBV12-4 and J usage is TRBJ2-3; 8 positions match TRBD2. V lost 8 bases, J lost 5 bases, and 9 bases stayed unmatched. The CDR3 extends over 14 amino acids. The CDR3 DNA reads TGTGCCAGCTCTACGGGACTAGACATAGATACGCAGTATTTT. Its translation is CASSTGLDIDTQYF.

Comment on this clonotype: A much larger clone differs from this one at a single base, so this may be a read error. The chain joins TRBV5-1 to TRBJ2-5; no clear D. The CDR3 has 13 residues. CDR1 is SGHRS, CDR2 YFSETQ, per germline. DNA for the CDR3: TGTGCCAGCAGCTTTGTCCACCAAGAGACCCAGTACTTC. Its protein is CASSFVHQETQYF.

The V gene is TRBV28, the J gene TRBJ2-4, with 9 bases matching TRBD1. Per the germline V gene, CDR1 is MDHEN and CDR2 is SYDVKM. The CDR3 contains 14 residues. CDR3 sequence (DNA): TGTGTGTCGTCCGGGACAGGGCCCCCCCCACAGCAGTACTTC. It encodes CVSSGTGPPPQQYF.

This clonotype was picked up many times. CDR3 nucleotide sequence: TGTGCCAGCAGCTCGGGACAGCAAGAGACCCAGTACTTC. The encoded protein is CASSSGQQETQYF. V and J are TRBV12-3 or TRBV12-4 and TRBJ2-5, with TRBD1 matching over 7 bases. The CDR3 spans 13 residues. V trimming: 6 bases; J trimming: 2 bases; junction bases outside the gene matches: 3.

This chain uses TRBV7-2 with TRBJ2-3; TRBD1 is a possible D gene (5 bases). This CDR3 has 18 residues. CDR1 is SGHTA and CDR2 is FQGNSA in the germline V gene. With 4 bases removed from V and 4 bases from J, the gap between germline ends came to 24 bases. CDR3 coding DNA: TGTGCCAGCAGCTCGCCCGACCCAGGGTCTCGGTTCGCAGATACGCAGTATTTT. Translated, it gives CASSSPDPGSRFADTQYF.

Only a few counts were recorded for this clonotype. The chain employs TRBV12-3 or TRBV12-4 and TRBJ2-1, with 10 nucleotides matching TRBD2. CDR3 length equals 16 residues. V was pared by 6 bases and J by 4 bases, with 9 bases of the junction left unmatched. This chain's CDR3 is CASSPLWTSGYNEQFF. CDR3 sequence (DNA): TGTGCCAGCAGCCCCCTTTGGACTAGCGGTTACAATGAGCAGTTCTTC.